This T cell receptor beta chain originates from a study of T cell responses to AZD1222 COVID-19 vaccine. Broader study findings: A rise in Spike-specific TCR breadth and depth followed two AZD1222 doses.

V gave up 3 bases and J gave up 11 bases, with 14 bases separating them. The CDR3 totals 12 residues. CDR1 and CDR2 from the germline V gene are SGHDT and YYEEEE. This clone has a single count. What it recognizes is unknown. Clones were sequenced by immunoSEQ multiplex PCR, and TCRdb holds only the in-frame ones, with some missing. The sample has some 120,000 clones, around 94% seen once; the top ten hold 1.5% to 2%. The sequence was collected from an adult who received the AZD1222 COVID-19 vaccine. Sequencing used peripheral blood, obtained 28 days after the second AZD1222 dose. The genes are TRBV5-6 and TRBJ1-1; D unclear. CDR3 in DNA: TGTGCCAGCAGCTCCTCCCCTCGTGAGGCTTTCTTT. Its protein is CASSSSPREAFF.